These 21 T cell receptor beta chains originate from one sample sequenced in a study of neurological immune-mediated disorders. TCRdb re-called the 5' RACE reads through MiXCR, storing one row per CDR3 protein. This sample has 50,000 to 65,000 distinct CDR3 sequences, with around 5% found just once. Sequenced material: PBMCs. Receptor source: a woman between 50 and 59 years old with multiple sclerosis.

Ten or more counts support this clonotype. The CDR3 sequence: CASMGVNYGYTF. For the CDR3, the DNA is TGTGCCAGCATGGGGGTCAACTATGGCTACACCTTC. This chain connects TRBV6-5 to TRBJ1-2, with a possible D match to TRBD1 (5 bases). V was clipped by 7 bases and J by 2 bases, with 8 bases between them. Germline-derived CDR1 and CDR2 are MNHEY and SVGAGI. This CDR3 has 12 amino acids.

Many counts were recorded for this clonotype. The chain has TRBV15 and TRBJ1-4; D is unresolved. V gave up 0 bases and J gave up 5 bases, with 16 bases separating them. CDR3 size: 17 residues. In germline, CDR1 is LNHNV, CDR2 YYDKDF (reference sequence). CDR3 loop: CATSRELSATQNEKLFF. The CDR3 bases are TGTGCCACCAGCAGAGAATTGTCAGCCACTCAGAATGAAAAACTGTTTTTT.

This clonotype was seen repeatedly, ten times or more. This sequence joins TRBV20-1 and TRBJ1-4; maybe TRBD1 (6 bases). Per the germline V gene, CDR1 is DFQATT and CDR2 is SNEGSKA (reference sequence). V lost 5 bases and J lost 7, with 23 bases in between. The CDR3 loop spans 16 amino acids. The CDR3 loop reads CSAEISGAQRPEKLFF. The CDR3 DNA reads TGCAGTGCTGAAATCTCAGGGGCCCAGAGGCCTGAAAAACTGTTTTTT.

The chain links TRBV12-5 to TRBJ1-1, with D hard to call. V dropped 1 base and J dropped 5 bases, with 8 bases sitting between them. CDR1 is LGHNT, CDR2 FRNRAP, per germline. The CDR3 has 13 residues. The CDR3 region is CASGLDGRTEAFF. For the CDR3, the DNA is TGTGCTAGTGGTTTGGATGGACGAACTGAAGCTTTCTTT.

Ten or more counts support this clonotype. V and J are TRBV18 and TRBJ1-4; no definite D call. Germline CDR1 is KGHSH and CDR2 is LQKENI. Trimming stripped 1 base from V and 4 bases from J, with 4 bases between. The CDR3 loop spans 13 amino acids. The CDR3 spells CASSPRSNEKLFF. The CDR3 nucleotides are TGTGCCAGCTCACCACGGAGTAATGAAAAACTGTTTTTT. The full variable domain, with the rest looked up from reference TRBV18 and TRBJ1-4, is NAGVMQNPRHLVRRRGQEARLRCSPMKGHSHVYWYRQLPEEGLKFMVYLQKENIIDESGMPKERFSAEFPKEGPSILRIQQVVRGDSAAYFCASSPRSNEKLFFGSGTQLSVL.

This clonotype was counted ten times or more. This chain connects TRBV6-2 or TRBV6-3 to TRBJ2-3; D call uncertain. Germline V CDR1 and CDR2: MNHEY, SVGEGT. CDR3 length: 15 amino acids. Between the trimmed V and J ends, which lost 8 bases and 5 bases, there was a span of 20 bases. In DNA form, the CDR3 reads TGTGCCAGCGGAATTAGACGTCCTATTGGAGATACGCAGTATTTT. The encoded protein is CASGIRRPIGDTQYF.

This clonotype was observed many times. The gene calls are TRBV20-1 and TRBJ1-5; 7 nucleotides align to TRBD1. J was trimmed by 6 bases and V by 6 bases; bases with no gene match: 14. Germline V gene data show CDR1 as DFQATT and CDR2 as SNEGSKA (reference sequence). CDR3 length: 15 amino acids. CDR3 sequence: CSAARGAEGGQPQHF. CDR3 nucleotide sequence: TGCAGTGCCGCCAGGGGGGCCGAGGGGGGTCAGCCCCAGCATTTT.

This clonotype was picked up many times. The CDR3 DNA sequence: TGTGCCAGCAGCTTAGCACGTGGCGGGGAGCTGTTTTTT. Amino acids: CASSLARGGELFF. The genes are TRBV7-2 and TRBJ2-2, with D unclear. This CDR3 spans 13 amino acids. Trimming removed 0 bases at V and 7 bases at J, with 6 bases between. The V gene's germline CDR1 is SGHTA and CDR2 FQGNSA.

The rearrangement joins TRBV27 to TRBJ2-7; the D call may be TRBD1 or TRBD2 (6 bases each). Per the germline V gene, CDR1 is MNHEY and CDR2 is SMNVEV (reference sequence). Deletions cut 9 bases from V and 4 bases from J, with 25 bases between. The CDR3 runs to 16 residues. The CDR3 bases are TGTGCCAGTCGCCTTAAGGAGGGGGGTGCCCCTTACGAGCAGTACTTC. Translated, it gives CASRLKEGGAPYEQYF.

This clonotype appeared a few times. V is TRBV6-6 and J is TRBJ1-2; D unresolved. The CDR3 loop spans 12 amino acids. The V gene lost 5 bases and the J gene lost 8 bases, with 12 bases spanning the gap. The V gene's germline CDR1 is MNHNY and CDR2 SVGAGI (reference sequence). The CDR3 nucleotides are TGTGCCAGCAGTGGAAAGAGGACGGGCTACACCTTC. This encodes CASSGKRTGYTF.

This clonotype has ten or more counts. V is TRBV20-1 and J is TRBJ1-5, with D uncertain. The V gene lost 3 bases and the J gene lost 5 bases, with 5 bases spanning the gap. This CDR3 spans 11 amino acids. Germline values: CDR1 DFQATT, CDR2 SNEGSKA (reference sequence). The CDR3 sequence: CSASKDQPQHF. CDR3 sequence (DNA): TGCAGTGCTAGTAAGGATCAGCCCCAGCATTTT.

This clonotype appeared many times. The chain uses TRBV5-1 and TRBJ2-5, with D hard to call. Germline V CDR1 and CDR2: SGHRS, YFSETQ. The CDR3 has 12 amino acids. Trimming left V 5 bases short and J 10 bases short, with 15 bases between. Here the CDR3 DNA reads TGCGCCAGCAGTTTAGCTTTAGGCTACCAGTACTTC. It codes for CASSLALGYQYF.

This clonotype appeared many times. This sequence joins TRBV12-3 or TRBV12-4 and TRBJ1-1; D gene uncertain. With 3 bases removed from V and 11 bases from J, the gap between germline ends came to 13 bases. The CDR3 contains 12 residues. CDR3 DNA sequence: TGTGCCAGCAGTTTTCCCGGGTTAGGCGCTTTCTTT. Amino acids: CASSFPGLGAFF.

This clonotype was observed many times. The chain is built from TRBV29-1 and TRBJ1-3; D possibly corresponds to TRBD1 (6 bases). The CDR3 is made up of 17 amino acids. Per the germline V gene, CDR1 is SQVTM and CDR2 is ANQGSEA. V was clipped by 8 bases and J by 0 bases, with 23 bases between them. This CDR3 reads CSPLQGGPISSGNTIYF. For the CDR3, the DNA is TGCAGCCCTCTCCAAGGGGGGCCGATTAGCTCTGGAAACACCATATATTTT.

This clonotype has ten or more counts. The chain links TRBV6-6 to TRBJ1-1, with D unclear. V lost 4 bases and J lost 5, with 14 bases in between. In germline, CDR1 is MNHNY, CDR2 SVGAGI (reference sequence). The CDR3 totals 14 residues. CDR3 amino acids: CASSSHDLGTEAFF. In nucleotides, the CDR3 is TGTGCCAGCAGTTCCCATGACCTGGGGACTGAAGCTTTCTTT.

There are many counts of this clonotype. The chain is built from TRBV20-1 and TRBJ2-1; D is ambiguous. The CDR3 contains 13 residues. The germline gives CDR1 DFQATT, CDR2 SNEGSKA (reference sequence). Trimming cost V 1 base and J 7 bases, with 11 bases left between them. Here the CDR3 DNA reads TGCAGTGCTAGAGGATCGAGAGATAATGAGCAGTTCTTC. Translated: CSARGSRDNEQFF.

This clonotype was detected a few times. V is TRBV3-1 and J is TRBJ2-5; D gene unclear. Germline CDR1 reads LGHDT; CDR2 reads YNNKEL (reference sequence). With 3 bases removed from V and 1 base from J, the gap between germline ends came to 6 bases. The CDR3 loop spans 13 amino acids. The CDR3 region has the DNA TGTGCCAGCAGCCAGAATCGCCAAGAGACCCAGTACTTC. This codes for CASSQNRQETQYF.

This clonotype has ten or more counts. This rearrangement joins TRBV5-1 to TRBJ2-4, with D perhaps matching TRBD2 (6 bases). The CDR3 runs to 14 residues. V was trimmed by 0 bases and J by 5 bases, leaving 9 bases between them. Germline V CDR1 and CDR2: SGHRS, YFSETQ. The CDR3 is CASSLAGGENIQYF. CDR3 DNA sequence: TGCGCCAGCAGCTTGGCCGGGGGTGAAAACATTCAGTACTTC.

This chain links TRBV12-5 with TRBJ2-5; 8 nucleotides align to TRBD2. Germline V gives CDR1 LGHNT, CDR2 FRNRAP. V lost 5 bases, J lost 5 bases, and 7 bases stayed unmatched. This CDR3 has 14 amino acids. CDR3 amino acids: CASGHGLATETQYF. In DNA form, the CDR3 reads TGTGCTAGTGGTCACGGACTAGCTACGGAGACCCAGTACTTC. Full variable domain (remainder filled in from reference TRBV12-5 and TRBJ2-5): DARVTQTPRHKVTEMGQEVTMRCQPILGHNTVFWYRQTMMQGLELLAYFRNRAPLDDSGMPKDRFSAEMPDATLATLKIQPSEPRDSAVYFCASGHGLATETQYFGPGTRLLVL.

This clonotype was counted many times. CDR3 coding DNA: TGTGCCAGCAGCTCCGGGACTAGCGGGGGGTCGTACAATGAGCAGTTCTTC. Its translation: CASSSGTSGGSYNEQFF. The chain combines TRBV7-9 with TRBJ2-1; TRBD2 matches 15 bases. The trim removed 4 bases at V and 4 bases at J, leaving 5 bases unmatched. Germline values: CDR1 SEHNR, CDR2 FQNEAQ (reference sequence). This CDR3 contains 17 residues.

Notes on this clonotype: A much larger clone lies one base from this, so it may be a read error. The V gene is TRBV14, the J gene TRBJ2-7; D may correspond to TRBD1 or TRBD2 (7 bases each). The V gene lost 4 bases and the J gene lost 0 bases, with 13 bases spanning the gap. The CDR3 runs to 15 residues. The germline CDR1 and CDR2 sequences are SGHDN and FVKESK. CDR3 sequence reads: CASSPGGQISYEQYF. CDR3 nucleotide sequence: TGTGCCAGCAGCCCGGGGGGACAGATCTCCTACGAGCAGTACTTC.